This T cell receptor beta chain was obtained from a study of CD8 T cells in Susac syndrome. With respect to this clonotype: Its antigen is not known.

CDR3 length: 14 residues. Germline values: CDR1 SGHDN, CDR2 FVKESK. V shed 1 base and J 4 bases; nucleotides not matched to a gene: 1. Random hexamers were used to reverse transcribe the RNA input (roughly 0.5 to 1 ug). With immunoSEQ multiplex PCR, TCR beta CDR3 was amplified across 54 Vbeta and 13 Jbeta. MiXCR, applied by TCRdb to the immunoSEQ multiplex PCR reads, yields one record per CDR3 protein. The data contain more than 75,000 distinct CDR3 sequences, 85% to 95% of them seen just once; the ten biggest clones take up 0.32%. The study, taken as a whole, reports: It was acknowledged by the study that relatively few individuals were included in its TCR sequencing and HLA analysis.

The controls were healthy donors who were matched for age and sex. TEMRA cells underwent FACS enrichment and CD8+ and CD4+ T cells underwent negative isolation. The clonotype originates from a human donor in good health. The sequencing sample was made of CD8+ T cells from PBMCs. The V and J genes are TRBV14 and TRBJ2-5, with TRBD2 matching 9 bases. The CDR3 loop reads CASSQVGLAETQYF. The DNA for the CDR3 is TGTGCCAGCAGCCAAGTGGGACTAGCAGAGACCCAGTACTTC.